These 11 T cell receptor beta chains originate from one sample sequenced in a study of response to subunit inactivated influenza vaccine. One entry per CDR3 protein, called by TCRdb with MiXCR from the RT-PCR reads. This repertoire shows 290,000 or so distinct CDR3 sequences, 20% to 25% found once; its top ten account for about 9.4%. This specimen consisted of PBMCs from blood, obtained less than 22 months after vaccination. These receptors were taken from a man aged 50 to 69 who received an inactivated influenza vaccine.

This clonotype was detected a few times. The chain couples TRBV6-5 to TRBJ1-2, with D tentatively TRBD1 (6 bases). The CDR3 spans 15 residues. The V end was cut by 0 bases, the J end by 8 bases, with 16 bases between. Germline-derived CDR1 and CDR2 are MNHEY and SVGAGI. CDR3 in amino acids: CASSYSDSGAGGYTF. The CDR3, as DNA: TGTGCCAGCAGTTACTCGGATTCAGGGGCAGGAGGCTACACCTTC.

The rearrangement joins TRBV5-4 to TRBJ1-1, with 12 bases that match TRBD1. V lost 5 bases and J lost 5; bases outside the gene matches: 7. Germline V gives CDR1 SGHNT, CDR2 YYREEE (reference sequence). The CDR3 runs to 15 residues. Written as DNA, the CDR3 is TGTGCCAGCAGTCAGGGACAGGGGGCAGGAACTGAAGCTTTCTTT. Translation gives CASSQGQGAGTEAFF.

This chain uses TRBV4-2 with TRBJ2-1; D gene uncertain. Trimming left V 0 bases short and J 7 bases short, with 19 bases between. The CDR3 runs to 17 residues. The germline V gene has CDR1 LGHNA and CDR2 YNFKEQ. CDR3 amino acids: CASSQEIQPLGGNEQFF. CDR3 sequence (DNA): TGTGCCAGCAGCCAAGAAATCCAGCCCTTAGGTGGGAATGAGCAGTTCTTC.

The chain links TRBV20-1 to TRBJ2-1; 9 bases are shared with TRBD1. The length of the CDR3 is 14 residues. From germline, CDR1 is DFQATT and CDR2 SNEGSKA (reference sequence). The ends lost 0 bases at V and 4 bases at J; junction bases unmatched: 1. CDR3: CSAREDRGYNEQFF. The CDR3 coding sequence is TGCAGTGCTAGAGAGGACAGGGGATACAATGAGCAGTTCTTC.

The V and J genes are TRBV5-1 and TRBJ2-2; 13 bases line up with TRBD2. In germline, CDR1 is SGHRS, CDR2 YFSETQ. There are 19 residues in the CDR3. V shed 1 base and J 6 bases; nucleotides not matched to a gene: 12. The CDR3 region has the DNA TGCGCCAGCAGCTTGTTTGGGACTAGCGGGACAACTGGGGCCGGGGAGCTGTTTTTT. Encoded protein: CASSLFGTSGTTGAGELFF.

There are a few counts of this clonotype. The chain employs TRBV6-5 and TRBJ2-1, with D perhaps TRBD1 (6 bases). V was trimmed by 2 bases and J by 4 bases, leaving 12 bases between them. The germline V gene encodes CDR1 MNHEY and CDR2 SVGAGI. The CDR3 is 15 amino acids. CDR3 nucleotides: TGTGCCAGCAGTTACCGGCAGGGGACATACAATGAGCAGTTCTTC. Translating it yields CASSYRQGTYNEQFF.

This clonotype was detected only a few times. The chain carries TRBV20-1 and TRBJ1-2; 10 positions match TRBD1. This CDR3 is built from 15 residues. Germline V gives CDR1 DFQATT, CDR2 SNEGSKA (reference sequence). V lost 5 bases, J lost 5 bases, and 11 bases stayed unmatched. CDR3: CSAFERQGAQYGYTF. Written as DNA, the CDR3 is TGCAGTGCTTTCGAACGACAGGGGGCACAGTATGGCTACACCTTC.

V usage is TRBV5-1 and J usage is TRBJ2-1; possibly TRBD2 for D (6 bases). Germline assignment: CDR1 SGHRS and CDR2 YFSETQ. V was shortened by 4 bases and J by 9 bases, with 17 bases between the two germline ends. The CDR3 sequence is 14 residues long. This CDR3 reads CASSARDPGGEQFF. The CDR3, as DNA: TGCGCCAGCAGCGCAAGGGACCCCGGGGGTGAGCAGTTCTTC.

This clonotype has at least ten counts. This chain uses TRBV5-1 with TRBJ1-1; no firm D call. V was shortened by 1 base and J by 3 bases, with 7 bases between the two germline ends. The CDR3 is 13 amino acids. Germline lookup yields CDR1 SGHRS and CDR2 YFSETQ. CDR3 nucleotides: TGCGCCAGCAGCTTGTGGACGGACACTGAAGCTTTCTTT. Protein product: CASSLWTDTEAFF.

The CDR3 sequence: CASSQYRKLRTDSSYNEQFF. The CDR3 DNA reads as TGTGCCAGCAGTCAGTATCGAAAACTAAGGACCGACAGCTCCTACAATGAGCAGTTCTTC. The chain joins TRBV27 to TRBJ2-1; D is possibly TRBD1 (5 bases). The CDR3 totals 20 residues. V was pared by 5 bases and J by 0 bases, with 26 bases between. The germline V gene encodes CDR1 MNHEY and CDR2 SMNVEV (reference sequence).

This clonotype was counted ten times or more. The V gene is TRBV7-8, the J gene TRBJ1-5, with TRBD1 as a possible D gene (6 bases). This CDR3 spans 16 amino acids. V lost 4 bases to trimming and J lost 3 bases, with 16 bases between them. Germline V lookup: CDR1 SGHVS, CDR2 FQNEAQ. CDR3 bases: TGTGCCAGCAGCTCCGAGGGGGGCTGGGTCAATCAGCCCCAGCATTTT. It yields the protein CASSSEGGWVNQPQHF.